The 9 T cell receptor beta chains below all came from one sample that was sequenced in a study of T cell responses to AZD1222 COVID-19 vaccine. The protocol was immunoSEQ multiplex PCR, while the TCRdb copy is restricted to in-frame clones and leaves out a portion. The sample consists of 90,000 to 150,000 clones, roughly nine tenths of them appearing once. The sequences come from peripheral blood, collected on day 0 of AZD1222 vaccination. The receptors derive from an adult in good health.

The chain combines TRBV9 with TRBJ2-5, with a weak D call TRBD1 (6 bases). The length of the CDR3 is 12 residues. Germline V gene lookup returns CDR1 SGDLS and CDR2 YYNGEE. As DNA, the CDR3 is TGTACAAGGGGACCACAGGGAGAGACCCAGTACTTC. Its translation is CTRGPQGETQYF.

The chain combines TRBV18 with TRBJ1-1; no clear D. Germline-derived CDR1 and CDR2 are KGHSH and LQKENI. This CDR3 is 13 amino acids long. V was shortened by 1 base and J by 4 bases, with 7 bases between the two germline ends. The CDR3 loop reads CASSPLEGTEAFF. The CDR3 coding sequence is TGTGCCAGCTCACCACTTGAAGGCACTGAAGCTTTCTTT. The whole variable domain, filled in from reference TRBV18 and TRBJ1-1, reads NAGVMQNPRHLVRRRGQEARLRCSPMKGHSHVYWYRQLPEEGLKFMVYLQKENIIDESGMPKERFSAEFPKEGPSILRIQQVVRGDSAAYFCASSPLEGTEAFFGQGTRLTVV.

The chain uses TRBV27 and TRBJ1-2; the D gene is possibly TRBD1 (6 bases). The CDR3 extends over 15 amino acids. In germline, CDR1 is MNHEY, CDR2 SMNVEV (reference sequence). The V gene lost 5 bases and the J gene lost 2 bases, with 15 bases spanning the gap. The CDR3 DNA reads TGTGCCAGCAGTCCTAGGGGGGCAGGGAACTATGGCTACACCTTC. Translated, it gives CASSPRGAGNYGYTF.

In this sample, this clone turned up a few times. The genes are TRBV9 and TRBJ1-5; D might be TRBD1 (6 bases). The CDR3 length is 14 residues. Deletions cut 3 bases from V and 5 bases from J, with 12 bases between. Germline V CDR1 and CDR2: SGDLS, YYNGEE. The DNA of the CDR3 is TGTGCCAGCAGCGCGACAGGACCTGATCAGCCCCAGCATTTT. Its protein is CASSATGPDQPQHF.

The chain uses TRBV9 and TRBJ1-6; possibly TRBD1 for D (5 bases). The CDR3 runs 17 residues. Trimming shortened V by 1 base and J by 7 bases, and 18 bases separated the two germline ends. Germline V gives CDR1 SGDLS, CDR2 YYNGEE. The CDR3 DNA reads TGTGCCAGCAGCGTATCCACGGGACCGTTGATCAATTCACCCCTCCACTTT. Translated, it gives CASSVSTGPLINSPLHF.

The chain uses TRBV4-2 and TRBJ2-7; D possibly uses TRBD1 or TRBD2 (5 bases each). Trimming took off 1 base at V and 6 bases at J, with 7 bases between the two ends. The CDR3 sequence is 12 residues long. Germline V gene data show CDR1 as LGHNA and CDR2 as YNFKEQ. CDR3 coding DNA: TGTGCCAGCAGCCAAGGAGGGGCCGAGCAGTACTTC. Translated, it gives CASSQGGAEQYF.

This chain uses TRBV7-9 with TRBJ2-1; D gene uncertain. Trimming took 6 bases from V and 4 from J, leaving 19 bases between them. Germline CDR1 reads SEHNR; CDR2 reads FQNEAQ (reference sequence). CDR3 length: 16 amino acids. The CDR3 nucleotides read TGTGCCAGCAGTTTTCATCTGGGAAAAGAGTACAATGAGCAGTTCTTC. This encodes CASSFHLGKEYNEQFF.

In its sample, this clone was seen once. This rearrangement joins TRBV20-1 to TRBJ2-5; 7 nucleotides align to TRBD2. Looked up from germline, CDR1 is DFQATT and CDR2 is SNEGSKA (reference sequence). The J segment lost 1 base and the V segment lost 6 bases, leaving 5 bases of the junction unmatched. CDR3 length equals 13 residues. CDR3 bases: TGCAGTGCAAGTACTAGCGTCCAAGAGACCCAGTACTTC. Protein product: CSASTSVQETQYF.

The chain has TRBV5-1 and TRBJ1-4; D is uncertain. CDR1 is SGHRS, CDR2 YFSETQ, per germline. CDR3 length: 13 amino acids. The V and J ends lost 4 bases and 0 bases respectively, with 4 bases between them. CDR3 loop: CASSTPTNEKLFF. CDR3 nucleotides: TGCGCCAGCAGCACCCCAACTAATGAAAAACTGTTTTTT.